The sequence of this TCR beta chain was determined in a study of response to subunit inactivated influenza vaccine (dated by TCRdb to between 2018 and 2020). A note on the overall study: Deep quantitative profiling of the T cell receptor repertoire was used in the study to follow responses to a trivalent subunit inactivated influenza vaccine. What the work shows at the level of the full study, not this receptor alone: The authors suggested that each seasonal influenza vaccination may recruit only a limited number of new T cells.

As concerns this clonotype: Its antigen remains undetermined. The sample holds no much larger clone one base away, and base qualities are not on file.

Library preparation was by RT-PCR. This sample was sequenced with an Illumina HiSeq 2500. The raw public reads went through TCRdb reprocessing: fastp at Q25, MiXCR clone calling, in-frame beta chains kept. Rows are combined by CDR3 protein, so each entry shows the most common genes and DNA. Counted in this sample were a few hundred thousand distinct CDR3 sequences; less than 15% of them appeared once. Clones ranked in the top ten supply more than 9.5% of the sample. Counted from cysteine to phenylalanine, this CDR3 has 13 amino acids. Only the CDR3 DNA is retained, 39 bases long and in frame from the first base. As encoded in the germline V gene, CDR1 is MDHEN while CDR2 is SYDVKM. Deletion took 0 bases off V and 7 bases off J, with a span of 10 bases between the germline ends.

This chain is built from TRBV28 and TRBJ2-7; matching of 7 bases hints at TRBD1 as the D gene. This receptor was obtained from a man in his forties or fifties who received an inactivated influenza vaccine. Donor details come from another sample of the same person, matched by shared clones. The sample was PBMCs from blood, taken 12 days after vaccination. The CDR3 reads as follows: CASSLWPGGEQYF. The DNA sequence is TGTGCCAGCAGTTTATGGCCAGGGGGGGAGCAGTACTTC.